This is a list of T cell receptor beta chains from one sample in a study of blood T cell repertoires in COVID-19. Only in-frame clones appear in the TCRdb table, and some are missing; sequencing was by immunoSEQ multiplex PCR. The table shows 250,000 to 300,000 clones, with 70% to 90% occurring only once. Sequenced material: peripheral blood. These receptors were collected from a woman between 65 and 79 years old with acute or convalescent COVID-19. Each CDR3 is given with its conserved first and last residue. D genes are given only for firm matches. Clone size appears in some rows only: once, few, many, or a class for an expanded clone.

clone_size: .
j_call: TRBJ2-4
d_call: .
v_call: TRBV19
cdr3_nt: TGTGCCAGCCGAAGGGGTGGCTCCGGGGCCAAAAACATTCAGTACTTC
cdr3_aa: CASRRGGSGAKNIQYF

clone_size: .
j_call: TRBJ2-7
d_call: TRBD1
v_call: TRBV6-1
cdr3_nt: TGTGCCAGCAGTGGCTCATCGGGACAGGGGGCTTCCTTGGGTCGGCAGTACTTC
cdr3_aa: CASSGSSGQGASLGRQYF

clone_size: few
j_call: TRBJ1-1
d_call: .
v_call: TRBV2
cdr3_nt: TGTGCCAGCGTCTTAGGACAGAGCACTGAAGCTTTCTTT
cdr3_aa: CASVLGQSTEAFF

clone_size: .
j_call: TRBJ2-7
d_call: .
v_call: TRBV5-4
cdr3_nt: TGTGCCAGCAGCGCGGGGCGCTCCTACGAGCAGTACTTC
cdr3_aa: CASSAGRSYEQYF

clone_size: .
j_call: TRBJ1-2
d_call: .
v_call: TRBV19
cdr3_nt: TGTACCTCAACCGGCCGGGATAACTATGGCTACACCTTC
cdr3_aa: CTSTGRDNYGYTF

clone_size: .
j_call: TRBJ1-2
d_call: TRBD1
v_call: TRBV4-2
cdr3_nt: TGTGCCAGCAGCCAAGTATGGGACAGAAAGTTAGGCTACACCTTC
cdr3_aa: CASSQVWDRKLGYTF

clone_size: .
j_call: TRBJ2-7
d_call: TRBD2
v_call: TRBV7-2
cdr3_nt: TGTGCCAGCACCGAGCGGGGGGGATTCTACGAGCAGTACTTC
cdr3_aa: CASTERGGFYEQYF

clone_size: once
j_call: TRBJ1-3
d_call: .
v_call: TRBV27
cdr3_nt: TGTGCCAGCAGTCCCCTGGGGGAGGCCCCCGGGGGCACCATATATTTT
cdr3_aa: CASSPLGEAPGGTIYF

clone_size: .
j_call: TRBJ1-6
d_call: TRBD1
v_call: TRBV2
cdr3_nt: TGTGCCAGCAGTTTTGACCGGACAGGGATACATTCACCCCTCCACTTT
cdr3_aa: CASSFDRTGIHSPLHF

clone_size: .
j_call: TRBJ1-5
d_call: .
v_call: TRBV30
cdr3_nt: TGTGCCTGGAATCGGGGTTATAGCAATCAGCCCCAGCATTTT
cdr3_aa: CAWNRGYSNQPQHF

clone_size: many
j_call: TRBJ1-3
d_call: TRBD1
v_call: TRBV2
cdr3_nt: TGTGCCAGCAGTTTTGACAGGGTAAAGAACACCATATATTTT
cdr3_aa: CASSFDRVKNTIYF

clone_size: .
j_call: TRBJ2-3
d_call: .
v_call: TRBV11-2
cdr3_nt: TGTGCCAGCAGCCCCCTGACTAACACAGATACGCAGTATTTT
cdr3_aa: CASSPLTNTDTQYF

clone_size: .
j_call: TRBJ2-3
d_call: TRBD2
v_call: TRBV10-3
cdr3_nt: TGTGCCATCAAAGGCGGGGGGCCCTCCCCTAGCACAGATACGCAGTATTTT
cdr3_aa: CAIKGGGPSPSTDTQYF

clone_size: .
j_call: TRBJ2-3
d_call: .
v_call: TRBV7-3
cdr3_nt: TGTGCCAGCAGCTTAATGTCCGGACTCACAGATACGCAGTATTTT
cdr3_aa: CASSLMSGLTDTQYF

clone_size: .
j_call: TRBJ1-1
d_call: TRBD1
v_call: TRBV6-6
cdr3_nt: TGTGCCAGCAGTTCCCGACAGGGGGCGGTCCCTGAAGCTTTCTTT
cdr3_aa: CASSSRQGAVPEAFF

clone_size: .
j_call: TRBJ1-5
d_call: TRBD1
v_call: TRBV19
cdr3_nt: TGTGCCAGTAGTATCTTGGGACAGGGGGATCAGCCCCAGCATTTT
cdr3_aa: CASSILGQGDQPQHF

clone_size: .
j_call: TRBJ1-5
d_call: .
v_call: TRBV6-5
cdr3_nt: TGTGCCAGCAGGGATGGACAGTACAATCAGCCCCAGCATTTT
cdr3_aa: CASRDGQYNQPQHF

clone_size: .
j_call: TRBJ1-2
d_call: TRBD1
v_call: TRBV5-1
cdr3_nt: TGCGCCAGCAGCTCTTGGACAGGGAGGGACTATGGCTACACCTTC
cdr3_aa: CASSSWTGRDYGYTF

clone_size: .
j_call: TRBJ2-4
d_call: .
v_call: TRBV24-1
cdr3_nt: TGTGCCACCAGTGATGGGCCCACAGCAGGGAACATTCAGTACTTC
cdr3_aa: CATSDGPTAGNIQYF

clone_size: .
j_call: TRBJ1-1
d_call: .
v_call: TRBV3-1/TRBV3-2
cdr3_nt: TGTGCCAGCAGCCAAGATCGAGGGTTTGAAGCTTTCTTT
cdr3_aa: CASSQDRGFEAFF

clone_size: .
j_call: TRBJ1-4
d_call: .
v_call: TRBV5-1
cdr3_nt: TGCGCCAGCAGCTTGGGACAGTCTAATGAAAAACTGTTTTTT
cdr3_aa: CASSLGQSNEKLFF

clone_size: .
j_call: TRBJ1-5
d_call: .
v_call: TRBV15
cdr3_nt: TGTGCCACCACCGCCAACGGAGATCAGCCCCAGCATTTT
cdr3_aa: CATTANGDQPQHF